This T cell receptor (beta chain) was sequenced in a study of CD8 T cells in Susac syndrome. The CDR3 is 15 amino acids. V shed 0 bases and J 5 bases; nucleotides not matched to a gene: 6. The germline V gene has CDR1 DFQATT and CDR2 SNEGSKA (reference sequence). In regard to this clonotype: As yet, its antigen is unknown.

Overall study results and limits: Across the total CD8+ repertoires, approximately 15 Susac-specific public clones were detected, and across the CD8+ TEMRA repertoires, several such clones were detected.

Random-hexamer reverse transcription was applied to roughly 0.5 to 1 ug RNA. TCRdb reanalysed the immunoSEQ multiplex PCR reads using MiXCR and keeps one entry per CDR3 protein. The sample records around 170,000 distinct CDR3 sequences, just under 95% being singletons. V and J are TRBV20-1 and TRBJ1-4, with 7 bases fitting TRBD1. The sequencing sample was made of CD8+ T cells from PBMCs. This TCR came from a human donor with Susac syndrome. The CDR3 DNA is TGCAGTGCTAGAGATGACAGGGCCACAAATGAAAAACTGTTTTTT. It translates to CSARDDRATNEKLFF.